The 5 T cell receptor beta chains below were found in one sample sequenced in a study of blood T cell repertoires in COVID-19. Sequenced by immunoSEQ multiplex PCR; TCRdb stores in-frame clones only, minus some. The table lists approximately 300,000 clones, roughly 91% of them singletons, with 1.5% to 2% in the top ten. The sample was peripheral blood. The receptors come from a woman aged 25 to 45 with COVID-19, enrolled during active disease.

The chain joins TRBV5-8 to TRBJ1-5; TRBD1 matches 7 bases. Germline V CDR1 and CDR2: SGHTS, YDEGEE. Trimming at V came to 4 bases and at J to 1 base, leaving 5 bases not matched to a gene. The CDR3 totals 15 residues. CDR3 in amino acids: CASSPPTGSNQPQHF. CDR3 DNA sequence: TGTGCCAGCAGCCCCCCGACAGGGAGCAATCAGCCCCAGCATTTT.

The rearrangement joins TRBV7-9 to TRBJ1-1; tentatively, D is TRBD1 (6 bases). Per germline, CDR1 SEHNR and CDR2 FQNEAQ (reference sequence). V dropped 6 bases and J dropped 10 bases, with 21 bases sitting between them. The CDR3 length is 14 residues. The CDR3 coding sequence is TGTGCCAGCAGTCTGGGACGGTCGGGGACAACAGCTTTCTTT. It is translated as CASSLGRSGTTAFF.

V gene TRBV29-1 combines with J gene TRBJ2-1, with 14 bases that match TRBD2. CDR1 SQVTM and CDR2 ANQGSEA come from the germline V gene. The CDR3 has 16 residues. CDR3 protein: CAGGGLAGETYNEQFF. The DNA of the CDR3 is TGCGCCGGCGGGGGACTAGCGGGGGAAACCTACAATGAGCAGTTCTTC.

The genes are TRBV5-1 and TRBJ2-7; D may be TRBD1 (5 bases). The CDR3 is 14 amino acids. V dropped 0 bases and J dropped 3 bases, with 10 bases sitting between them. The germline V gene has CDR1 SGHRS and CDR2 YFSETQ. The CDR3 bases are TGCGCCAGCAGCTTGGTGGGGCCCCACTACGAGCAGTACGTC. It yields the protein CASSLVGPHYEQYV.

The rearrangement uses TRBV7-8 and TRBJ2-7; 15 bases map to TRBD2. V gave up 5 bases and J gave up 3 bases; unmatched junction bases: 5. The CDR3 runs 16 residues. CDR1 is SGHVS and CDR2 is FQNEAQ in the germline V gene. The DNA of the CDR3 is TGTGCCAGCAGCGCCGGACTAGCGGGGGGGCTCTACGAGCAGTACTTC. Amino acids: CASSAGLAGGLYEQYF. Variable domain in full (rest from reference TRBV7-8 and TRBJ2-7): GAGVSQSPRYKVAKRGQDVALRCDPISGHVSLFWYQQALGQGPEFLTYFQNEAQLDKSGLPSDRFFAERPEGSVSTLKIQRTQQEDSAVYLCASSAGLAGGLYEQYFGPGTRLTVT.